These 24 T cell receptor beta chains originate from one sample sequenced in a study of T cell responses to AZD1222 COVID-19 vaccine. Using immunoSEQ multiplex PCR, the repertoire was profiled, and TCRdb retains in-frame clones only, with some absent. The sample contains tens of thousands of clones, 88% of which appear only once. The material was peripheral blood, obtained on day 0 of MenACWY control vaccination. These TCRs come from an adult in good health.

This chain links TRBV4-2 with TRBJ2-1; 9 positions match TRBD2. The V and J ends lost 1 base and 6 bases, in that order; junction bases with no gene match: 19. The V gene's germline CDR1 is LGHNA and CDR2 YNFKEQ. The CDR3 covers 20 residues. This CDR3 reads CASSQAGGRLPSGMGNEQFF. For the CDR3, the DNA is TGTGCCAGCAGCCAAGCTGGGGGCCGCCTTCCTAGCGGGATGGGCAATGAGCAGTTCTTC.

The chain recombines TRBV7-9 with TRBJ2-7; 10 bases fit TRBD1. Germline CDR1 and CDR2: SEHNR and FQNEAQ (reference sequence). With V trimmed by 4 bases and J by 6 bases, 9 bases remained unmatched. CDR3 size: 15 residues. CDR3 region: CASSSPDRGRVEQYF. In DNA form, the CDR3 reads TGTGCCAGCAGCTCGCCAGACAGGGGGCGCGTCGAGCAGTACTTC.

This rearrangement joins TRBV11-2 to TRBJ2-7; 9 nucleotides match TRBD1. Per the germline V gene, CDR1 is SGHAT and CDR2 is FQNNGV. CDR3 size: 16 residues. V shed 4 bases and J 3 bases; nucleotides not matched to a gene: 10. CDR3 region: CASSSPVWDRDYEQYF. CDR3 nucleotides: TGTGCCAGCAGCTCTCCCGTCTGGGACAGGGACTACGAGCAGTACTTC.

This chain's CDR3 is CASSYSRENTEAFF. The CDR3, as DNA: TGTGCCAGCAGTTACTCGAGGGAGAACACTGAAGCTTTCTTT. The rearrangement links TRBV6-5 to TRBJ1-1, with no clear D. The germline V and J ends were trimmed by 0 bases and 1 base, with 6 bases remaining between them. The CDR3 extends over 14 amino acids. Per the germline V gene, CDR1 is MNHEY and CDR2 is SVGAGI.

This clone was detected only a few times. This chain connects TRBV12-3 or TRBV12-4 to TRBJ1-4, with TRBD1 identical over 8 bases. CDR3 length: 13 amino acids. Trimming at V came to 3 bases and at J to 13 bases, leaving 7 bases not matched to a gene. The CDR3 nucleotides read TGTGCCAGCAGTTTCCAGGGGGCCGGGGGACTGTTTTTT. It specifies CASSFQGAGGLFF.

In DNA, the CDR3 is TGCGCCAGCAGCTGGGGGGGTGGCTACACCTTC. Residues: CASSWGGGYTF. The chain combines TRBV5-1 with TRBJ1-2; D possibly corresponds to TRBD1 (5 bases). The CDR3 sequence is 11 residues long. Between the trimmed V and J ends, which lost 3 bases and 7 bases, there was a span of 7 bases. In germline, CDR1 is SGHRS, CDR2 YFSETQ.

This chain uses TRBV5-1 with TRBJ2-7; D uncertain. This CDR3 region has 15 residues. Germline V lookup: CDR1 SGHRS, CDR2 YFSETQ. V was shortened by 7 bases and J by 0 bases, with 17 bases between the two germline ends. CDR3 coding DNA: TGCGCCAGCTCCCCCCGCGAGAGTCCCTCCTACGAGCAGTACTTC. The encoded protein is CASSPRESPSYEQYF.

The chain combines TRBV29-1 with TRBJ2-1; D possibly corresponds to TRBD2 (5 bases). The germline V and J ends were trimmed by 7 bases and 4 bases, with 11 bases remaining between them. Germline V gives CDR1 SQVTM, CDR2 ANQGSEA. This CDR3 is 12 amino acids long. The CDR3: CSARTGYNEQFF. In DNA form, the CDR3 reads TGCAGCGCCCGGACGGGATACAATGAGCAGTTCTTC.

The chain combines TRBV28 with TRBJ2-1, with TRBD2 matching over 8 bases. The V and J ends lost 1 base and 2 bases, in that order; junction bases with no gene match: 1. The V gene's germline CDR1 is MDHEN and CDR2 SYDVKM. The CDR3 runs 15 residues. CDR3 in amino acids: CASSLSGGTYNEQFF. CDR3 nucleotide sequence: TGTGCCAGCAGTTTATCGGGGGGGACCTACAATGAGCAGTTCTTC.

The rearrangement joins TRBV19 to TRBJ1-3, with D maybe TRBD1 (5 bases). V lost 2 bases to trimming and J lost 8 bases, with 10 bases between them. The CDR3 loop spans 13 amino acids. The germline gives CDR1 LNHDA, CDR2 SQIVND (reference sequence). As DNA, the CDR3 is TGTGCCAGTAGTATACAGGGTGTCGACACCATATATTTT. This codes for CASSIQGVDTIYF. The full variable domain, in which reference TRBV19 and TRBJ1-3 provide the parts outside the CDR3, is DGGITQSPKYLFRKEGQNVTLSCEQNLNHDAMYWYRQDPGQGLRLIYYSQIVNDFQKGDIAEGYSVSREKKESFPLTVTSAQKNPTAFYLCASSIQGVDTIYFGEGSWLTVV.

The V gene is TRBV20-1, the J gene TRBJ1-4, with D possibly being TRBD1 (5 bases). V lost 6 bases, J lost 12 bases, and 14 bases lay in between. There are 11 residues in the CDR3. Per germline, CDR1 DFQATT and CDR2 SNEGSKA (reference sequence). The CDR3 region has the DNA TGCAGTGCGCGCAGGGAGACGGAACTGTTTTTT. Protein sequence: CSARRETELFF.

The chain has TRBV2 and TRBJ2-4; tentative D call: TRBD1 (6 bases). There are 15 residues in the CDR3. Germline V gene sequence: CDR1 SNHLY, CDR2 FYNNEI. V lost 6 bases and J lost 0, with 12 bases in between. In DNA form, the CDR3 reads TGTGCCAGCAGGCCCCGAGGGGGAGCCAAAAACATTCAGTACTTC. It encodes CASRPRGGAKNIQYF.

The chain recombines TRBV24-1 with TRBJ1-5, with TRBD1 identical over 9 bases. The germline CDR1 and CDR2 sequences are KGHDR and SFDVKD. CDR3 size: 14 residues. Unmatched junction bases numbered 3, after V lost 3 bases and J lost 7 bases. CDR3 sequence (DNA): TGTGCCACCAGTGATACAGGGGGCTGGCAGCCCCAGCATTTT. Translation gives CATSDTGGWQPQHF.

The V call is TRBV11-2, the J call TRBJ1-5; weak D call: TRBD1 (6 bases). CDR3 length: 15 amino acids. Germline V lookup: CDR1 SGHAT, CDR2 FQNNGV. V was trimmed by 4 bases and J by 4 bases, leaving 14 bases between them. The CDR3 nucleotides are TGTGCCAGCAGCTCCATGGGGGGGGCAAATCAGCCCCAGCATTTT. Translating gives CASSSMGGANQPQHF. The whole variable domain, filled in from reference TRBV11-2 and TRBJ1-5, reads EAGVAQSPRYKIIEKRQSVAFWCNPISGHATLYWYQQILGQGPKLLIQFQNNGVVDDSQLPKDRFSAERLKGVDSTLKIQPAKLEDSAVYLCASSSMGGANQPQHFGDGTRLSIL.

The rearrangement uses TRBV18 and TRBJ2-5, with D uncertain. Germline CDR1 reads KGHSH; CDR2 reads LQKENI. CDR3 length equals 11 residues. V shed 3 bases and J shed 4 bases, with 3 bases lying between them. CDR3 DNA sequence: TGTGCCAGCTCACCTTCAGAGACCCAGTACTTC. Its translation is CASSPSETQYF.

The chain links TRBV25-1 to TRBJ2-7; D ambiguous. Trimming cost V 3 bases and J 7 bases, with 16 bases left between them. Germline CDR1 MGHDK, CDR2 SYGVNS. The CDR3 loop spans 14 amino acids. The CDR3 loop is CASSEPANPMEQYF. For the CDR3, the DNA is TGTGCCAGCAGTGAGCCCGCCAACCCTATGGAGCAGTACTTC.

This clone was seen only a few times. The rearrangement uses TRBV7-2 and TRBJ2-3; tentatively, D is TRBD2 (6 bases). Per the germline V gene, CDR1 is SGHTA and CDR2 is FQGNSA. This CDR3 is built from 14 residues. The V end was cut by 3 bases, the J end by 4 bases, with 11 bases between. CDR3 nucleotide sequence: TGTGCCAGCAGCTTTTTTGCGGGACCAGATACGCAGTATTTT. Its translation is CASSFFAGPDTQYF.

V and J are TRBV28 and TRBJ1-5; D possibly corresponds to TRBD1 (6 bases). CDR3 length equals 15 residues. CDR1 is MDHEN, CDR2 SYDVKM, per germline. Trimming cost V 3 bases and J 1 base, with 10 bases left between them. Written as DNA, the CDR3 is TGTGCCAGCAGTTTGAGCCAGGGGAGCAATCAGCCCCAGCATTTT. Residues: CASSLSQGSNQPQHF.

CDR3 protein: CASSLWDLGAFF. The CDR3 coding sequence is TGTGCCAGCAGCTTATGGGACTTGGGGGCTTTCTTT. The chain links TRBV11-2 to TRBJ1-1; tentative D call: TRBD1 (5 bases). V dropped 2 bases and J dropped 11 bases, with 12 bases sitting between them. Germline CDR1 SGHAT, CDR2 FQNNGV. The CDR3 loop spans 12 amino acids.

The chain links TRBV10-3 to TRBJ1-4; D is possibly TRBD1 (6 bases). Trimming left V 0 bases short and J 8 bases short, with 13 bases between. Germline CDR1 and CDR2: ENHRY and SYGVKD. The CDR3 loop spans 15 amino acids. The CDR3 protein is CAISESGQRDEKLFF. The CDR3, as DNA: TGTGCCATCAGTGAGTCAGGACAGAGGGACGAAAAACTGTTTTTT.

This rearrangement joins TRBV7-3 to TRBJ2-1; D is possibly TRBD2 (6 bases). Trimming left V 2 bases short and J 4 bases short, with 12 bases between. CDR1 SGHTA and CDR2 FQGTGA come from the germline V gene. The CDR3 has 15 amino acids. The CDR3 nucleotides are TGTGCCAGCAGCTTACTAGGGAGGAGTTACAATGAGCAGTTCTTC. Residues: CASSLLGRSYNEQFF.

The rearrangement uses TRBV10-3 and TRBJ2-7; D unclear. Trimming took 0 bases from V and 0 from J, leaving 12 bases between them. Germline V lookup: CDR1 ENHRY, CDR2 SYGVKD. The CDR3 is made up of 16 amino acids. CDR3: CAISESRQTHSYEQYF. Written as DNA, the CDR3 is TGTGCCATCAGTGAGTCCCGGCAGACCCACTCCTACGAGCAGTACTTC.

CDR3 sequence: CASSLLPNTEAFF. The CDR3 region has the DNA TGTGCCAGCAGCTTACTCCCGAACACTGAAGCTTTCTTT. The chain combines TRBV7-3 with TRBJ1-1, with D hard to call. Per the germline V gene, CDR1 is SGHTA and CDR2 is FQGTGA. The germline V and J ends were trimmed by 2 bases and 1 base, with 5 bases remaining between them. CDR3 length equals 13 residues.

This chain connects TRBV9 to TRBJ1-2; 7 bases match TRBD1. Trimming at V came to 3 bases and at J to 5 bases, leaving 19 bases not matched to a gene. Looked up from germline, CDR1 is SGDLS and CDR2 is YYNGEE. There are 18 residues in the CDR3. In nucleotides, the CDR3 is TGTGCCAGCAGCGCCCTTTACGGGACAGATAAACGATTTTATGGCTACACCTTC. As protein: CASSALYGTDKRFYGYTF.